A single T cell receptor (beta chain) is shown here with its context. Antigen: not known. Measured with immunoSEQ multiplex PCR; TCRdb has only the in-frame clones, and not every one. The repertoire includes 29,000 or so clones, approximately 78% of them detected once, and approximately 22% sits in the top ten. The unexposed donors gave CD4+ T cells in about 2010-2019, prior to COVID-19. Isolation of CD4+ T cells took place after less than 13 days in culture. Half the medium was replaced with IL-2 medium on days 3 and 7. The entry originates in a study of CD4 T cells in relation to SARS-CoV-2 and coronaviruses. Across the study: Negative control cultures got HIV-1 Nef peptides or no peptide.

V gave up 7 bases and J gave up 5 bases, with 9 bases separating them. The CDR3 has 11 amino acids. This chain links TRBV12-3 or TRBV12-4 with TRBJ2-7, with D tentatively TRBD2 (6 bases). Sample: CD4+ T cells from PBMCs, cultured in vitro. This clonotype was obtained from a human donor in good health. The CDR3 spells CASTGGHEQYF. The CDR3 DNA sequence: TGTGCCAGCACTGGAGGGCACGAGCAGTACTTC.